This TCR beta chain stems from a study of T cells in localized non-small cell lung cancer. Profiled with immunoSEQ multiplex PCR; TCRdb holds only in-frame clones, not every one. The table has fewer than 35,000 clones, around 90% seen once; the top ten hold around 6%. Deletions cut 0 bases from V and 7 bases from J, with 31 bases between. The CDR3 extends over 21 amino acids. Germline V lookup: CDR1 LNHNV, CDR2 YYDKDF (reference sequence). The TCR originated in a man aged 35 to 69 with stage II lung adenocarcinoma. The sequenced sample was PBMCs, obtained before any cancer treatment. This chain connects TRBV15 to TRBJ1-3; no reliable D call. CDR3 nucleotides: TGTGCCACCAGCAGAGACCCATTGCGGACCTCCACAAATAAGCTATGGAACACCATATATTTT. Its protein product is CATSRDPLRTSTNKLWNTIYF. The whole variable domain, remainder taken from reference TRBV15 and TRBJ1-3, is DAMVIQNPRYQVTQFGKPVTLSCSQTLNHNVMYWYQQKSSQAPKLLFHYYDKDFNNEADTPDNFQSRRPNTSFCFLDIRSPGLGDTAMYLCATSRDPLRTSTNKLWNTIYFGEGSWLTVV.